Below, 21 T cell receptor beta chains from the same sample are listed, as sequenced in a study of blood T cell repertoires in COVID-19. Assay used: immunoSEQ multiplex PCR; TCRdb lists only in-frame clones, some missing. This sample has around 110,000 clones, with 70% to 90% found just once. Material: peripheral blood. The source of these receptors is a man under 40 with acute or convalescent COVID-19.

The chain links TRBV7-8 to TRBJ1-5; D remains unclear. The germline V gene has CDR1 SGHVS and CDR2 FQNEAQ. The CDR3 has 13 residues. Trimming took off 4 bases at V and 5 bases at J, with 9 bases between the two ends. In DNA, the CDR3 is TGTGCCAGCAGCTCCCGACGGGATCAGCCCCAGCATTTT. The encoded protein is CASSSRRDQPQHF.

The gene calls are TRBV9 and TRBJ2-4, with TRBD1 identical over 9 bases. The germline V gene encodes CDR1 SGDLS and CDR2 YYNGEE. The length of the CDR3 is 13 residues. The V and J ends lost 4 bases and 10 bases, in that order; junction bases with no gene match: 6. In DNA, the CDR3 is TGTGCCAGCAGCAGCCGGGACAGGGATATTCAGTACTTC. Residues: CASSSRDRDIQYF.

The rearrangement uses TRBV27 and TRBJ1-1; D unresolved. The CDR3 is 12 amino acids. Trimming removed 7 bases from V and 4 bases from J, with 10 bases in between. Germline CDR1 and CDR2: MNHEY and SMNVEV (reference sequence). Here the CDR3 reads CASKTGGTEAFF. CDR3 nucleotide sequence: TGTGCCAGCAAGACTGGAGGCACTGAAGCTTTCTTT.

The chain couples TRBV6-5 to TRBJ1-2, with a possible D match to TRBD1 (5 bases). This CDR3 comprises 15 residues. The V end was cut by 0 bases, the J end by 7 bases, with 15 bases between. Per the germline V gene, CDR1 is MNHEY and CDR2 is SVGAGI. CDR3 sequence: CASSYSLRGRGGYTF. The CDR3 coding sequence is TGTGCCAGCAGTTACTCGTTGCGGGGCCGGGGTGGCTACACCTTC.

The sample holds one count of this clone. CDR3 residues: CASSIDSGTSTDTQYF. For the CDR3, the DNA is TGTGCCAGTAGTATTGATAGCGGGACCTCCACAGATACGCAGTATTTT. The V call is TRBV19, the J call TRBJ2-3, with 8 bases that match TRBD2. Germline V gene sequence: CDR1 LNHDA, CDR2 SQIVND (reference sequence). Losses at the gene ends were 3 bases for V and 2 bases for J; bases not matched to a gene: 7. The CDR3 is made up of 16 amino acids. Full variable domain (missing parts from reference TRBV19 and TRBJ2-3): DGGITQSPKYLFRKEGQNVTLSCEQNLNHDAMYWYRQDPGQGLRLIYYSQIVNDFQKGDIAEGYSVSREKKESFPLTVTSAQKNPTAFYLCASSIDSGTSTDTQYFGPGTRLTVL.

The V and J genes are TRBV19 and TRBJ1-6, with D perhaps matching TRBD1 (5 bases). The V and J ends lost 5 bases and 8 bases respectively, with 7 bases between them. Germline loops: CDR1 LNHDA, CDR2 SQIVND (reference sequence). The CDR3 totals 12 residues. CDR3 nucleotide sequence: TGTGCCAGTAGTGGGGGGTATTCACCCCTCCACTTT. This encodes CASSGGYSPLHF.

This clone was counted a single time. DNA of the CDR3: TGTGCCAGTAGGAGGAGACAGGGGAGCACTGAAGCTTTCTTT. As protein: CASRRRQGSTEAFF. The chain recombines TRBV19 with TRBJ1-1; 8 positions agree with TRBD1. Looked up from germline, CDR1 is LNHDA and CDR2 is SQIVND (reference sequence). The J segment lost 4 bases and the V segment lost 6 bases, leaving 7 bases of the junction unmatched. The CDR3 is 14 amino acids.

The chain has TRBV19 and TRBJ2-2, with D perhaps TRBD2 (5 bases). V gave up 5 bases and J gave up 6 bases, with 13 bases separating them. Germline lookup yields CDR1 LNHDA and CDR2 SQIVND (reference sequence). CDR3 length: 14 residues. CDR3 in amino acids: CASSWRNGAGELFF. In nucleotides, the CDR3 is TGTGCCAGTAGTTGGAGGAACGGGGCCGGGGAGCTGTTTTTT.

CDR3 bases: TGTGCCAGCAGCCCGGGACAGGGTTACACTGAAGCTTTCTTT. This translates into CASSPGQGYTEAFF. The J gene is TRBJ1-1, the V gene TRBV9; TRBD1 agrees at 9 bases. Germline assignment: CDR1 SGDLS and CDR2 YYNGEE. V dropped 4 bases and J dropped 3; count of bases not matched to a gene: 4. The CDR3 has 14 amino acids.

This clone was picked up a small number of times. V and J are TRBV19 and TRBJ1-5; D gene unclear. Deletions cut 5 bases from V and 10 bases from J, with 15 bases between. Germline-derived CDR1 and CDR2 are LNHDA and SQIVND (reference sequence). This CDR3 has 13 residues. DNA for the CDR3: TGTGCCAGTAGTTCCTTCCCTGGCCGACCCCAGCATTTT. Residues: CASSSFPGRPQHF.

The chain recombines TRBV11-3 with TRBJ2-7, with 7 bases aligning to TRBD1. Per germline, CDR1 SGHNT and CDR2 YENEEA. After removal of 4 bases from V and 7 bases from J, the junction contained 7 bases not matched to a gene. The CDR3 is 13 residues long. The CDR3 protein is CASSSQGSGEQYF. The CDR3 coding sequence is TGTGCCAGCAGCTCACAGGGGTCGGGGGAGCAGTACTTC.

The chain carries TRBV19 and TRBJ2-1; 7 bases agree with TRBD2. The CDR3 totals 16 residues. Germline V gene lookup returns CDR1 LNHDA and CDR2 SQIVND (reference sequence). V was clipped by 3 bases and J by 2 bases; unmatched bases: 7. CDR3 nucleotide sequence: TGTGCCAGTAGTATTGGGCTAGCGGTTACCTACAATGAGCAGTTCTTC. This encodes CASSIGLAVTYNEQFF.

This chain links TRBV29-1 with TRBJ2-3, with a weak D call TRBD1 (6 bases). The germline V gene has CDR1 SQVTM and CDR2 ANQGSEA. Trimming removed 7 bases from V and 2 bases from J, with 16 bases in between. The CDR3 length is 14 residues. The CDR3 DNA is TGCAGCGCTGCACAGGGTAGTTTCACAGATACGCAGTATTTT. Translation: CSAAQGSFTDTQYF.

This clone was picked up a small number of times. This chain links TRBV6-6 with TRBJ1-5, with 9 bases matching TRBD1. The CDR3 sequence is 15 residues long. J lost 0 bases, V lost 6 bases, and 3 bases had no gene match. Germline CDR1 MNHNY, CDR2 SVGAGI (reference sequence). The CDR3 coding sequence is TGTGCCAGCAGGCGACAGGGGGATAGCAATCAGCCCCAGCATTTT. Its translation is CASRRQGDSNQPQHF.

There are a few counts of this clone. J is TRBJ2-5 and V is TRBV7-8; possibly TRBD1 for D (5 bases). V was shortened by 0 bases and J by 4 bases, with 6 bases between the two germline ends. This CDR3 has 13 residues. Germline lookup yields CDR1 SGHVS and CDR2 FQNEAQ. The CDR3 sequence: CASSLARVETQYF. The CDR3 nucleotides are TGTGCCAGCAGCTTAGCCAGGGTAGAGACCCAGTACTTC.

The chain is built from TRBV18 and TRBJ2-5; maybe TRBD1 (6 bases). V was cut by 2 bases and J by 5 bases, with 18 bases left in between. Per the germline V gene, CDR1 is KGHSH and CDR2 is LQKENI. This CDR3 is 16 amino acids long. CDR3 in DNA: TGTGCCAGCTCACCAGGGTCGTCAGGGGCTAGGGAGACCCAGTACTTC. Translated, it gives CASSPGSSGARETQYF.

V usage is TRBV7-9 and J usage is TRBJ2-2, with unresolved D. Germline V gene data show CDR1 as SEHNR and CDR2 as FQNEAQ (reference sequence). The CDR3 covers 14 residues. The V end was cut by 0 bases, the J end by 5 bases, with 7 bases between. DNA of the CDR3: TGTGCCAGCAGCTTAGCGAAAGAGACCGGGGAGCTGTTTTTT. Residues: CASSLAKETGELFF.

The chain joins TRBV6-5 to TRBJ2-1, with TRBD2 identical over 8 bases. Germline CDR1 MNHEY, CDR2 SVGAGI. V lost 8 bases and J lost 3; bases outside the gene matches: 9. There are 15 residues in the CDR3. The CDR3 DNA follows: TGTGCCAGCCGAGGCGGGGGGCGGATCTACAATGAGCAGTTCTTC. Its protein product is CASRGGGRIYNEQFF.

V is TRBV5-5 and J is TRBJ2-2, with TRBD1 identical over 9 bases. CDR1 and CDR2 from the germline V gene are SGHKS and YYEKEE (reference sequence). The CDR3 covers 16 residues. V trimming: 1 base; J trimming: 2 bases; junction bases outside the gene matches: 3. The CDR3 DNA is TGTGCCAGCAGCTTGATGGACAGGGGTAACACCGGGGAGCTGTTTTTT. This gives the protein CASSLMDRGNTGELFF.

The chain links TRBV6-2 or TRBV6-3 to TRBJ2-3; D is unresolved. Germline CDR1 is MNHEY and CDR2 is SVGEGT. This CDR3 contains 15 residues. Trimming took 2 bases from V and 1 from J, leaving 10 bases between them. The CDR3: CASSYPRSGTDTQYF. In DNA form, the CDR3 reads TGTGCCAGCAGTTACCCTAGGTCGGGCACAGATACGCAGTATTTT.

V is TRBV16 and J is TRBJ2-7, with D possibly matching TRBD2 (6 bases). The CDR3 length is 14 residues. With 1 base removed from V and 2 bases from J, the gap between germline ends came to 9 bases. Germline CDR1 and CDR2: KGHSY and FQNENV. In nucleotides, the CDR3 is TGTGCCAGCAGCCAATTCCCGGGGGCCTACGAGCAGTACTTC. Translation gives CASSQFPGAYEQYF.